This is a list of T cell receptor beta chains from one sample in a study of radiotherapy plus CTLA-4 blockade in lung cancer. Produced via immunoSEQ multiplex PCR; TCRdb's table is partial and in-frame only. The sample includes tens of thousands of clones, about 80% of them seen just once. The specimen comprised peripheral blood, sampled from a patient treated with radiotherapy plus ipilimumab. The receptors stem from a human donor with non-small cell lung cancer who had a complete response to radiotherapy plus ipilimumab. The CDR3 runs from the conserved cysteine through the conserved F or W. Each record gives: V gene, clone size, D gene, J gene, CDR3 protein, CDR3 DNA. The D gene is left open where the match is weak. Rows give clone size only sometimes, using once, few, many, or a class for an expanded clone.

>TRBV28|once|-|TRBJ2-7
CASSLTYEQYF
TGTGCCAGCAGTTTGACCTACGAGCAGTACTTC
>TRBV4-3|-|-|TRBJ2-1
CASSSSWGGYNEQFF
TGCGCCAGCAGCTCCTCGTGGGGCGGTTACAATGAGCAGTTCTTC
>TRBV5-8|-|-|TRBJ2-1
CASSPREGAFF
TGTGCCAGCAGCCCCCGGGAAGGCGCGTTCTTC
>TRBV5-1|few|TRBD1|TRBJ1-1
CASSILDRETEAFF
TGCGCCAGCAGCATCCTAGACAGGGAGACTGAAGCTTTCTTT
>TRBV19|-|-|TRBJ1-1
CASSTGTQGTEAFF
TGTGCCAGTAGTACCGGGACCCAGGGGACTGAAGCTTTCTTT
>TRBV2|-|-|TRBJ2-1
CASSEAPGTTVRSNEQFF
TGTGCCAGCAGTGAAGCGCCGGGGACAACCGTTCGGAGCAATGAGCAGTTCTTC
>TRBV5-1|few|TRBD2|TRBJ2-3
CASNRGGSTDTQYF
TGCGCCAGCAACCGGGGGGGAAGCACAGATACGCAGTATTTT
>TRBV5-4|once|-|TRBJ2-5
CASSLAGGNQETQYF
TGTGCCAGCAGCTTGGCCGGCGGCAACCAAGAGACCCAGTACTTC
>TRBV30|-|-|TRBJ1-5
CAWRGNLNQPQHF
TGTGCCTGGAGGGGCAACTTAAATCAGCCCCAGCATTTT
>TRBV7-2|-|-|TRBJ1-3
CASSRPAGNTIYF
TGTGCCAGCAGCAGACCCGCTGGAAACACCATATATTTT
>TRBV27|-|TRBD1|TRBJ2-1
CASSSGTGGVNEQFF
TGTGCCAGCAGTTCCGGGACAGGCGGGGTCAATGAGCAGTTCTTC
>TRBV7-9|-|-|TRBJ2-2
CANKPSGGNTGELFF
TGTGCCAACAAACCCAGTGGGGGGAACACCGGGGAGCTGTTTTTT
>TRBV30|-|-|TRBJ1-5
CAWSVKALSSNQPQHF
TGTGCCTGGAGTGTAAAAGCTTTGAGCAGCAATCAGCCCCAGCATTTT
>TRBV10-2|-|-|TRBJ2-3
CASSAGGGGALYTDTQYF
TGCGCCAGCAGTGCTGGGGGTGGGGGGGCCCTCTACACAGATACGCAGTATTTT
>TRBV12-5|once|TRBD2|TRBJ2-5
CATQSAGGETQYF
TGTGCTACCCAATCGGCGGGAGGGGAGACCCAGTACTTC
>TRBV7-2|once|TRBD1|TRBJ2-1
CASSPGLGTGGSYNEQFF
TGTGCCAGCAGCCCCGGACTGGGGACAGGTGGCTCCTACAATGAGCAGTTCTTC
>TRBV14|once|TRBD1|TRBJ1-2
CASSQGGQGIGYTF
TGTGCCAGCAGCCAAGGGGGACAGGGAATTGGCTACACCTTC
>TRBV6-5|-|-|TRBJ1-5
CASRVQSSSQPQHF
TGTGCCAGCAGGGTTCAGTCCTCGAGCCAGCCCCAGCATTTT
>TRBV18|-|-|TRBJ1-1
CASSPVLNTEAFF
TGTGCCAGCTCACCAGTCCTGAACACTGAAGCTTTCTTT
>TRBV9|-|TRBD1|TRBJ2-3
CASSMRDRGQTDTQYF
TGTGCCAGCAGCATGAGGGACAGGGGGCAAACAGATACGCAGTATTTT
>TRBV7-9|-|TRBD2|TRBJ2-5
CASSFTSGQETQYF
TGTGCCAGCAGCTTTACTAGCGGACAAGAGACCCAGTACTTC
>TRBV6-5|few|TRBD1|TRBJ1-5
CASSLGTGNRNQPQHF
TGTGCCAGCAGTTTGGGGACAGGGAATCGCAATCAGCCCCAGCATTTT
>TRBV12-5|-|-|TRBJ1-2
CASGLGANYGYTF
TGTGCTAGTGGTTTAGGGGCTAACTATGGCTACACCTTC
>TRBV18|once|-|TRBJ1-3
CASSPGISGNTIYF
TGTGCCAGCTCACCCGGAATCTCTGGAAACACCATATATTTT
>TRBV19|-|TRBD1|TRBJ1-2
CAATRGQGNGYTF
TGTGCCGCCACCCGCGGACAGGGGAATGGCTACACCTTC
>TRBV30|-|-|TRBJ2-2
CAWSEAGRGELFF
TGTGCCTGGAGTGAGGCAGGGAGGGGGGAGCTGTTTTTT
>TRBV5-1|-|TRBD1|TRBJ2-6
CASSSRDRGTGANVLTF
TGCGCCAGCTCTTCGCGGGACAGGGGAACTGGGGCCAACGTCCTGACTTTC
>TRBV14|once|TRBD1|TRBJ1-2
CASSQGLPGQGAYGYTF
TGTGCCAGCAGCCAAGGGCTACCGGGACAGGGGGCGTATGGCTACACCTTC
>TRBV5-6|-|-|TRBJ2-6
CASSPSSGANVLTF
TGTGCCAGCAGCCCCAGCTCTGGGGCCAACGTCCTGACTTTC
>TRBV4-3|-|TRBD2|TRBJ2-2
CASSQDLRTSVSGELFF
TGCGCCAGCAGCCAAGATCTCAGGACTAGCGTCTCCGGGGAGCTGTTTTTT
>TRBV7-8|-|-|TRBJ1-5
CASSLFSDQPQHF
TGTGCCAGCAGCTTATTTAGCGATCAGCCCCAGCATTTT
>TRBV20-1|-|-|TRBJ2-7
CSASSGEQYF
TGCAGTGCTAGTTCCGGCGAGCAGTACTTC
>TRBV7-2|few|-|TRBJ1-6
CASSRTGSNHSPLHF
TGTGCCAGCAGCCGCACCGGGTCCAATCATTCACCCCTCCACTTT
>TRBV11-3|-|TRBD2|TRBJ2-1
CASSELAGVDEQFF
TGTGCCAGCAGCGAACTAGCGGGAGTGGATGAGCAGTTCTTC
>TRBV4-3|-|-|TRBJ1-1
CASSQALGVNTEAFF
TGCGCCAGCAGCCAAGCTCTGGGAGTGAACACTGAAGCTTTCTTT
>TRBV5-8|-|TRBD1|TRBJ2-5
CASSLQGGQETQYF
TGTGCCAGCAGCCTACAGGGGGGTCAGGAGACCCAGTACTTC
>TRBV5-4|-|TRBD2|TRBJ2-3
CASSAGIAGTDTQYF
TGTGCCAGCAGCGCCGGGATAGCGGGTACAGATACGCAGTATTTT